This entry lists 4 T cell receptor beta chains sequenced from one sample in a study of neurological immune-mediated disorders. Time point described: technical triplicate 2. TCRdb called the 5' RACE reads again in MiXCR, with one record for every CDR3 protein. The data hold tens of thousands of distinct CDR3 sequences, with less than 25% observed a single time. The material sequenced was PBMCs. Every receptor here comes from a man aged 55 to 70 with HTLV-1-associated myelopathy (HAM/TSP).

This clonotype has ten or more counts. The gene calls are TRBV7-9 and TRBJ2-4; 8 bases line up with TRBD2. Unmatched junction bases numbered 11, after V lost 4 bases and J lost 6 bases. The CDR3 covers 16 residues. Germline loops: CDR1 SEHNR, CDR2 FQNEAQ (reference sequence). CDR3 protein: CASSSISGSRLNIQYF. The CDR3 bases are TGTGCCAGCAGCTCAATAAGCGGGAGTAGATTAAACATTCAGTACTTC.

The sample holds many counts of this clonotype. The chain combines TRBV5-5 with TRBJ2-5, with TRBD1 matching 7 bases. The CDR3 length is 13 residues. The V gene end was trimmed by 2 bases and the J gene end by 5 bases; junction bases not matched to a gene: 3. Germline CDR1 SGHKS, CDR2 YYEKEE (reference sequence). CDR3 DNA sequence: TGTGCCAGCAGCTTTGGGACAGCGGAGACCCAGTACTTC. It yields the protein CASSFGTAETQYF.

This clonotype showed up many times. This chain uses TRBV7-2 with TRBJ2-7; D gene ambiguous. The CDR3 is 15 amino acids. The V end was cut by 2 bases, the J end by 1 base, with 12 bases between. Germline V CDR1 and CDR2: SGHTA, FQGNSA. The CDR3 here is CASSLNPGTSYEQYF. The CDR3 DNA reads TGTGCCAGCAGCTTAAACCCCGGAACGTCCTACGAGCAGTACTTC.

At least ten counts were recorded for this clonotype. The V call is TRBV25-1, the J call TRBJ1-1; no definite D call. This CDR3 contains 14 residues. V lost 4 bases, J lost 5 bases, and 14 bases lay in between. From germline, CDR1 is MGHDK and CDR2 SYGVNS. As DNA, the CDR3 is TGTGCCAGCAGTGCCAAAGGTGCTCGAACTGAAGCTTTCTTT. It encodes CASSAKGARTEAFF.